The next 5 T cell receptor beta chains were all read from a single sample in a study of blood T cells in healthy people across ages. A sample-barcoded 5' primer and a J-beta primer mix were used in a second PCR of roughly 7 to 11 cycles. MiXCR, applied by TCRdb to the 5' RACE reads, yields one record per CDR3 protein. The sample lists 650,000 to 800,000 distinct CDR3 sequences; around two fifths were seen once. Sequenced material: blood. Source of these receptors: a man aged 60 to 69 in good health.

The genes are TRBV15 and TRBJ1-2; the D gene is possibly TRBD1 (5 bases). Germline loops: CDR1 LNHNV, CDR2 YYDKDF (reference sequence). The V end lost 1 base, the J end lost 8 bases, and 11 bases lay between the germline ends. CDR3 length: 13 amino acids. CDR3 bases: TGTGCCACCAGCAGAGGAGGGGCAGGGGGCTACACCTTC. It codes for CATSRGGAGGYTF.

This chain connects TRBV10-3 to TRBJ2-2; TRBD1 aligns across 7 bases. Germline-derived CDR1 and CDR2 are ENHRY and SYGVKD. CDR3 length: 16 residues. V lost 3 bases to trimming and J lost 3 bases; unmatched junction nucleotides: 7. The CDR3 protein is CAISEYRGADTGELFF. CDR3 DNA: TGTGCCATCAGTGAATACAGGGGAGCGGACACCGGGGAGCTGTTTTTT.

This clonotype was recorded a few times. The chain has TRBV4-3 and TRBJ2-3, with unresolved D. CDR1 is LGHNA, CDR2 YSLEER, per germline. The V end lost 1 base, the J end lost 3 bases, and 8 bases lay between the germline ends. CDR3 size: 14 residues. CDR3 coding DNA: TGCGCCAGCAGCCAAGCCCCACAAACAGATACGCAGTATTTT. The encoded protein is CASSQAPQTDTQYF.

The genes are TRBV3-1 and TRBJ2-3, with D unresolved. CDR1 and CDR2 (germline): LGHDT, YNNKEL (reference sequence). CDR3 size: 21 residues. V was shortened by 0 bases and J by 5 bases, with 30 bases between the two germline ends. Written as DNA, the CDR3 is TGTGCCAGCAGCCAAGATCGGCAACAAGGGCTCTCCACCTTTTTTGGAGATACGCAGTATTTT. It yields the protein CASSQDRQQGLSTFFGDTQYF.

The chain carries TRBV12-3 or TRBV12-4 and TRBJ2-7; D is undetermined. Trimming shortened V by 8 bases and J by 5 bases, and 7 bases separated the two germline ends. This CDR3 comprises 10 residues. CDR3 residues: CASFLHEQYF. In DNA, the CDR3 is TGTGCCAGCTTCCTCCACGAGCAGTACTTC.